This T cell receptor (beta chain) was sequenced for a study of blood T cell repertoires in COVID-19 (dated by TCRdb to the early 2020s). As for the study more broadly: Samples covering the acute and convalescent phases of COVID-19 were provided by collaborators in the United States, Italy and Spain. The material from the prospective study consisted of cDNA or gDNA derived from T cells, B-cell-depleted T cells, or PBMCs. Deeply sampled blood TCRbeta repertoires from subjects exposed to, actively infected with, or recovered from COVID-19 were included in the dataset. The repertoires were released in a freely available public database intended as a resource for research on the immune response to SARS-CoV-2. Samples came from the ongoing ImmuneRACE study (first 160 participants) plus 1,254 subjects from 6 global collaborators. Nearly every sample came with metadata listing a de-identified subject ID, COVID-19 status, age in years and sex. Where available, HLA class I and class II types were taken from metadata supplied by the sample provider and were not determined by assay-based typing. What the study reported, not specific to this receptor: The quantity of clinical and demographic metadata differed by source and by participant and was supplied without curation.

TCRbeta CDR3 regions were amplified from genomic DNA using the immunoSEQ Assay, a bias-controlled multiplex PCR. The paper's processing steps were these. The number of nucleated cells in each sample was estimated by amplification of reference gene primers within the assay. Sequence reads were collapsed and filtered to measure the absolute abundance of every unique TCRbeta CDR3 rearrangement. Productive Simpson clonality was computed per sample as the square root of Simpson's diversity index over productive rearrangements. In TCRdb, the immuneACCESS table is reduced to in-frame sequences with V and J assigned. These tables do not hold every clone; where another copy was compared, an unresolved V gene accounts for under half, and the others remain unexplained. V, J and clone size are taken as reported in that table, and D and trimming were inferred from the DNA itself. Across this sample there are 130,000 or so clones, with around 88% seen only once. About 16% of the sample rests with the top ten.

Remarks on this clone: There is no known antigen for this receptor. No base qualities exist here, and no much larger clone lies one base off it.

Another Seattle source contributed samples from volunteer blood donors who had recovered from COVID-19. Whole blood was collected in K2EDTA tubes by collaborating institutions according to the institutions' own protocols. For TCRbeta analysis, collaborators shipped samples as frozen whole blood, isolated PBMCs, or DNA extracted from either of those sample types. The cysteine opens and the phenylalanine closes a CDR3 of 16 amino acids. Only CDR3 DNA is held: 48 bases, read in frame from base 1. CDR1 and CDR2 (LNHDA, SQIVND) derive from the germline V gene (reference sequence). After removal of 4 bases from V and 3 bases from J, the junction retains 8 bases not matched to a gene.

This clonotype was sampled from a woman aged 50 to 60 who had recovered from COVID-19. The sample comprised peripheral blood. This receptor chain uses TRBV19 and TRBJ2-2, and 7 bases in between align with TRBD1. The CDR3 is CASSNPDRYYTGELFF. The DNA sequence reads TGTGCCAGTAGTAATCCGGACAGGTACTACACCGGGGAGCTGTTTTTT.